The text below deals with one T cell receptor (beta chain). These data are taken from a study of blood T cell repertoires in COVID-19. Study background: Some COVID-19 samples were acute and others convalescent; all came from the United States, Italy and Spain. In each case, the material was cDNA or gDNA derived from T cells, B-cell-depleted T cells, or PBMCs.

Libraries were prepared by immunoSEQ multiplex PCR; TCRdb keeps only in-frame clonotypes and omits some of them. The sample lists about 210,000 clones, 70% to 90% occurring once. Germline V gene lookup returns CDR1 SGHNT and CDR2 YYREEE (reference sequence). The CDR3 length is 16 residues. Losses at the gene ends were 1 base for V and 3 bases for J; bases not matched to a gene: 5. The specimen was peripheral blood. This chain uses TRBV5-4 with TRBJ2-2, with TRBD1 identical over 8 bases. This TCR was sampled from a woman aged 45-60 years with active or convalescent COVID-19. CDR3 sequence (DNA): TGTGCCAGCAGCTTGTGGGACAGGAGCTACACCGGGGAGCTGTTTTTT. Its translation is CASSLWDRSYTGELFF.